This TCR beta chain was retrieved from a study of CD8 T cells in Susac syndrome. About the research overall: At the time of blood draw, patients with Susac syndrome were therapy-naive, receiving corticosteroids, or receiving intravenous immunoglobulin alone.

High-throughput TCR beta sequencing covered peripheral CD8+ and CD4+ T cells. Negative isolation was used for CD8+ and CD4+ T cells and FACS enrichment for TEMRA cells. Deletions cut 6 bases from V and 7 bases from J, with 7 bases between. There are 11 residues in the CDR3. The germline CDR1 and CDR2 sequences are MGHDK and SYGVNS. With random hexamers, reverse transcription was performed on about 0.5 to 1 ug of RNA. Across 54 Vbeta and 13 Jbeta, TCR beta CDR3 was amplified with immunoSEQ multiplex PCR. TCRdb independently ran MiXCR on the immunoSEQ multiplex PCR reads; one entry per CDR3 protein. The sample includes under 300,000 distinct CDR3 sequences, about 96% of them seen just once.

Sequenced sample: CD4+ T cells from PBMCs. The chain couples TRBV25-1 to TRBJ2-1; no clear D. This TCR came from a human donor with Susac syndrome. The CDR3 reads CASSTVNEQFF. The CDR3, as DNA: TGTGCCAGCAGCACGGTAAATGAGCAGTTCTTC.